The T cell receptor (beta chain) described here comes from a study of vaccination effects on CD4 cells after COVID-19. Overall study results and limits: Few convalescent patients were studied, and early post-infection samples were lacking. Healthy vaccinees' vaccine-induced clones included only 1 of 255 cross-reacting with common cold coronaviruses.

V gave up 7 bases and J gave up 10 bases, with 14 bases separating them. Germline V gives CDR1 SQVTM, CDR2 ANQGSEA. The CDR3 loop spans 11 amino acids. The protocol was immunoSEQ multiplex PCR, while the TCRdb copy is restricted to in-frame clones and leaves out a portion. The sample carries some 20,000 clones, 65% to 85% recorded once. ViraFEST expansion of antigen-specific CD4+ T cells with viral peptide pools preceded sequencing. Researchers isolated CD4+ T cells once roughly nine days of culture had elapsed. Neither prior SARS-CoV-2 infection nor positive nucleocapsid antibodies were present in the vaccine recipients. Each well held 1.5 million to 2.5 million PBMC cultured with around 9 ug/ml peptides and roughly 10 IU/ml IL-2. Half the medium was replaced with IL-2 medium on days 3 and 7. This clone has just one count. No antigen is known for it.

Source: CD4+ T cells from PBMCs cultured with HCoV-NL63 spike peptides, taken before COVID-19 vaccination. This TCR came from a human donor who received a COVID-19 vaccine. V and J are TRBV29-1 and TRBJ2-1, with D uncertain. CDR3 bases: TGCAGCGCCGAGAGGCTCCAGGAGCAGTTCTTC. Protein product: CSAERLQEQFF.